Listed below are T cell receptor beta chains from one sample, sequenced in a study of cytomegalovirus exposure and HLA in healthy donors. This table comes from immunoSEQ multiplex PCR, and its TCRdb copy is limited to in-frame clones, with some not included. This table has fewer than 200,000 clones, around 79% appearing once. The sequenced sample consisted of PBMCs. The receptors shown here come from a man aged 40-49 years in good health and CMV-seronegative. Each CDR3 is given with its conserved first and last residue. D genes are given only for firm matches. The listing skips clone size in some rows; elsewhere it reads once, few, many or a size class.

>TRBD1|.|TRBV27|TRBJ2-5
TGTGCCAGCAGTCCAGGCGGGACAGGGAGAGCGAAGACCCAGTACTTC
CASSPGGTGRAKTQYF
>.|once|TRBV7-9|TRBJ2-1
TGTGCCAGCAGCACCATAGTCGATGAGCAGTTCTTC
CASSTIVDEQFF
>.|once|TRBV28|TRBJ1-4
TGTGCCAGCAGTCCCCTCCCCCGAGAGACGGACTACTCTGAAAAACTGTTTTTT
CASSPLPRETDYSEKLFF
>TRBD1|once|TRBV5-1|TRBJ2-1
TGCGCCAGCAGCATGGGACAGGGGGCGGCCTACAATGAGCAGTTCTTC
CASSMGQGAAYNEQFF
>TRBD1|once|TRBV30|TRBJ1-5
TGTGCCTGGAGTGTTTGGACAGGGGCTAATCAGCCCCAGCATTTT
CAWSVWTGANQPQHF
>.|.|TRBV11-2|TRBJ2-1
TGTGCCAGCAGCCAGGTCCTCTACAATGAGCAGTTCTTC
CASSQVLYNEQFF
>TRBD2|once|TRBV27|TRBJ2-1
TGTGCCAGCAGATCCCTAGCGGGGGGTTCCTACAATGAGCAGTTCTTC
CASRSLAGGSYNEQFF
>TRBD1|.|TRBV9|TRBJ2-3
TGTGCCAGCAGCGTGGTAGGGACAGGGGTTCGTGAAGATACGCAGTATTTT
CASSVVGTGVREDTQYF
>.|.|TRBV6-6|TRBJ1-1
TGTGCCAGCAGTTACTCCACGGGGAACACTGAAGCTTTCTTT
CASSYSTGNTEAFF
>TRBD1|.|TRBV2|TRBJ2-7
TGTGCCAGCCGACGGGACAGGGCTTCCGAGCAGTACTTC
CASRRDRASEQYF
>TRBD2|.|TRBV7-3|TRBJ2-3
TGTGCCAGCAGCCCGGGGGGACTGCCAGATACGCAGTATTTT
CASSPGGLPDTQYF
>TRBD1|once|TRBV7-9|TRBJ2-3
TGTGCCAGCAGCCGAGACAGGGGGCTTACAGATACGCAGTATTTT
CASSRDRGLTDTQYF
>.|.|TRBV7-6|TRBJ2-3
TGTGCCAGCAGCTTAGGAGTCGGGACACACCTCAGCACAGATACGCAGTATTTT
CASSLGVGTHLSTDTQYF
>.|.|TRBV7-9|TRBJ1-1
TGTGCCTCTTGTCGGACTCTGGGAACTGAAGCTTTCTTT
CASCRTLGTEAFF
>TRBD1|.|TRBV2|TRBJ2-2
TGTGCCAGCAGGGGAGACAGGGGGCTCCTGATGACCGGGGAGCTGTTTTTT
CASRGDRGLLMTGELFF
>TRBD1|.|TRBV7-2|TRBJ1-2
TGTGCCAGCAGCTTAGGGGACAGGGGTGGCTACACCTTC
CASSLGDRGGYTF
>.|.|TRBV5-8|TRBJ1-1
TGTGCCAGCAGCTTGGATCGGGGTTGGAACACTGAAGCTTTCTTT
CASSLDRGWNTEAFF
>TRBD1|few|TRBV30|TRBJ2-2
TGTGCCTGGAGCCGAACTCCGGGACAGGGGGCCGGGGAGCTGTTTTTT
CAWSRTPGQGAGELFF
>.|.|TRBV6-6|TRBJ2-3
TGTGCCAGCAGTTATTGGCGGACAGATACGCAGTATTTT
CASSYWRTDTQYF
>TRBD1|.|TRBV6-1|TRBJ2-1
TGTGCCAGCAACTCCGGACAGGGAAACAATGAGCAGTTCTTC
CASNSGQGNNEQFF
>.|.|TRBV11-2|TRBJ1-3
TGTGCCAGCAGCTTAGGCTCAGGGGATCGAGGAAACACCATATATTTT
CASSLGSGDRGNTIYF
>TRBD1|.|TRBV5-1|TRBJ2-1
TGCGCCAGCAGCGAAGACAGGGGAGGCTACAATGAGCAGTTCTTC
CASSEDRGGYNEQFF
>TRBD1|.|TRBV15|TRBJ2-3
TGTGCCACCAGCGCCCGACGGGACAGACATCCAGATACGCAGTATTTT
CATSARRDRHPDTQYF
>.|.|TRBV28|TRBJ2-7
TGTGCCAGCAGTTCCAACAGGGTAACCTACGAGCAGTACTTC
CASSSNRVTYEQYF
>TRBD2|.|TRBV7-6|TRBJ2-7
TGTGCCAGCAGCAAAGCGGGGGGGAGCTCCTACGAGCAGTACTTC
CASSKAGGSSYEQYF
>.|.|TRBV6-5|TRBJ1-2
TGTGCCAGCACCTCCCGGGGGAGAGGTAGTGGCTACACCTTC
CASTSRGRGSGYTF
>.|.|TRBV7-8|TRBJ1-5
TGTGCCAGCAGCTTACAGGAGGGCAATCAGCCCCAGCATTTT
CASSLQEGNQPQHF
>.|few|TRBV6-1|TRBJ1-1
TGTGCCAGCAGGGACTACGTTTTGGAACTTGAAGCTTTCTTT
CASRDYVLELEAFF
>TRBD1|.|TRBV18|TRBJ1-5
TGTGCCAGCTCACCAGGGATTGACAGGGCAAATCAGCCCCAGCATTTT
CASSPGIDRANQPQHF
>.|.|TRBV20-1|TRBJ2-7
TGCAGTGCTAGAGATCTCTACGAGCAGTACTTC
CSARDLYEQYF
>.|once|TRBV7-8|TRBJ1-5
TGTGCCAGCAAGAAAAGGGAGGGCAATCAGCCCCAGCATTTT
CASKKREGNQPQHF
>TRBD1|few|TRBV6-1|TRBJ2-1
TGTGCCAGCACCACCCGTAGGGACAGTTACAATGAGCAGTTCTTC
CASTTRRDSYNEQFF
>TRBD1|.|TRBV6-6|TRBJ2-7
TGTGCCAGCAGCCTCGACAGGGTCTCCTACGAGCAGTACTTC
CASSLDRVSYEQYF
>.|.|TRBV5-4|TRBJ2-2
TGTGCCAGCAGCCCTCTGGACAGAAGGGAGCTGTTTTTT
CASSPLDRRELFF
>.|.|TRBV15|TRBJ1-1
TGTGCCACCAGCAGAGACTTAATGGGGGCAGGGGCTGAAGCTTTCTTT
CATSRDLMGAGAEAFF
>TRBD2|.|TRBV7-2|TRBJ2-2
TGTGCCAGCAGCCGGCGGACTAGCGGACCTACCGGGGAGCTGTTTTTT
CASSRRTSGPTGELFF
>.|.|TRBV6-4|TRBJ2-2
TGTGCCAGCAGGCGGAGACAGCTCACCGGGGAGCTGTTTTTT
CASRRRQLTGELFF
>.|.|TRBV4-1|TRBJ1-6
TGCGCCAGCAGCCAAGATCCAGGTAGAAGCTCCTATAATTCACCCCTCCACTTT
CASSQDPGRSSYNSPLHF
>.|.|TRBV5-1|TRBJ2-5
TGCGCCAGCAGCTGGAACGGAGTGCAAGAGACCCAGTACTTC
CASSWNGVQETQYF
>.|.|TRBV4-1|TRBJ1-1
TGCGCCGGCAGCCAAGTAGACAGGACGTTTCCTGAAGCTTTCTTT
CAGSQVDRTFPEAFF
>.|.|TRBV6-1|TRBJ2-3
TGTGCCAGCTTTTCGGCGTGGGGGGCAGATACGCAGTATTTT
CASFSAWGADTQYF
>.|once|TRBV9|TRBJ2-7
TGTGCCAGCAGCGTAGGGGGGGATCCAACCTACGAGCAGTACTTC
CASSVGGDPTYEQYF
>TRBD1|.|TRBV5-1|TRBJ2-7
TGCGCCAGCAGTCCTCCCGGGACAGGGGGAACCAACGAGCAGTACTTC
CASSPPGTGGTNEQYF
>TRBD1|.|TRBV5-8|TRBJ2-2
TGTGCCAGCAGCTTGGGTACACAGGGGACCGGGGAGCTGTTTTTT
CASSLGTQGTGELFF
>.|.|TRBV5-1|TRBJ2-5
TGCGCCAGCAGCTTGCGGGGAACGTACCAAGAGACCCAGTACTTC
CASSLRGTYQETQYF
>TRBD1|.|TRBV15|TRBJ1-1
TGTGCCACCAGGAAAAGACAGGGGGCTGACACTGAAGCTTTCTTT
CATRKRQGADTEAFF
>.|few|TRBV7-3|TRBJ2-2
TGTGCCAGCAGCTTCTCCCGGGGCACCGGGGAGCTGTTTTTT
CASSFSRGTGELFF
>.|.|TRBV6-5|TRBJ2-2
TGTGCCAGCAGTTGGGGCCTTAAGGGGGGGGAGCTGTTTTTT
CASSWGLKGGELFF
>TRBD2|.|TRBV28|TRBJ2-3
TGTGCCAGCAGTTACGGGGGGGCCCACACAGATACGCAGTATTTT
CASSYGGAHTDTQYF
>.|.|TRBV19|TRBJ1-1
TGTGCCAGTACCCCTTTACAGGGTCGGGAGAACACTGAAGCTTTCTTT
CASTPLQGRENTEAFF
>.|.|TRBV7-3|TRBJ2-1
TGTGCCAGCAGCTTAAGAGGGGGCTCCTACAATGAGCAGTTCTTC
CASSLRGGSYNEQFF
>TRBD1|.|TRBV27|TRBJ2-1
TGTGCCAGCGGCCGGGACAGGGGTGGGAATGAGCAGTTCTTC
CASGRDRGGNEQFF
>.|.|TRBV2|TRBJ1-5
TGTGCCAGCAGTCCAGACACGCTAAGCCAGCCCCAGCATTTT
CASSPDTLSQPQHF
>TRBD1|.|TRBV6-6|TRBJ1-6
TGTGCCAGCAGTGCCTTGACAGGGGTGGCTTCACCCCTCCACTTT
CASSALTGVASPLHF